These T cell receptor beta chains were read from a single sample in a study of blood T cell repertoires in COVID-19. The table came from immunoSEQ multiplex PCR; TCRdb's copy has only in-frame clones and leaves some out. The data hold under 300,000 clones, with more than 70% observed a single time. What was sequenced was peripheral blood. Receptors originate from a woman in her forties who had recovered from COVID-19. The CDR3 runs from the conserved cysteine through the conserved F or W. The order of the fields is CDR3 DNA, CDR3 protein, clone size, V gene, D gene, J gene. D genes are given only for firm matches. Size tells how often a clone was seen (once, few, many) or the class of an expanded clone, and some rows leave it out.

TGTGCTAGCAGCCCCGGGACTAGCGGGGCCTGGCCCGCTATCGCGAACACCGGGGAGCTGTTTTTT	CASSPGTSGAWPAIANTGELFF	.	TRBV7-7	TRBD2	TRBJ2-2
TGTGCCAGCAGTGAAGGGGGGCGCCAAGGGAATAGCAATCAGCCCCAGCATTTT	CASSEGGRQGNSNQPQHF	.	TRBV2	.	TRBJ1-5
TGTGCCAGCAGCCAGGGGGACTATGGCTACACCTTC	CASSQGDYGYTF	.	TRBV7-9	TRBD1	TRBJ1-2
TGTGCCAGCAGCATAAGCGGGCCGGAGACCCAGTACTTC	CASSISGPETQYF	.	TRBV7-9	.	TRBJ2-5
TGTGCCAGCAGTAACACAGGACTAGGTGAGCAGTTCTTC	CASSNTGLGEQFF	.	TRBV6-2/TRBV6-3	TRBD2	TRBJ2-1
TGTGCCAGCACCTCTAGCGGGTCAGGACCCCAGTACTTC	CASTSSGSGPQYF	.	TRBV12-3/TRBV12-4	TRBD2	TRBJ2-5
TGTGCCAGCAGTAGAAGGGACAGCTCCACAGATACGCAGTATTTT	CASSRRDSSTDTQYF	.	TRBV27	TRBD1	TRBJ2-3
TGTGCCACCAGAAGGGGGGGGGTGAACACTGAAGCTTTCTTT	CATRRGGVNTEAFF	.	TRBV24-1	.	TRBJ1-1
TGTGCCAGCAGTCTTCGGCCAGGGGCTGGGTATGGCTACACCTTC	CASSLRPGAGYGYTF	.	TRBV28	.	TRBJ1-2
TGTGCCAGCAGCCAAGTGGGGGCCGAAGCTTTCTTT	CASSQVGAEAFF	.	TRBV3-1/TRBV3-2	.	TRBJ1-1
TGTGCCAGCAGTGAAGCGCGGGGGAGCGGCTACACCTTC	CASSEARGSGYTF	few	TRBV2	.	TRBJ1-2
TGTGCCAGCAGCTTGGTCGGAGAACAAGAGACCCAGTACTTC	CASSLVGEQETQYF	.	TRBV5-6	.	TRBJ2-5
TGTGCCAGCAGCCGACAGGGGGCGACTAACTATGGCTACACCTTC	CASSRQGATNYGYTF	.	TRBV6-2/TRBV6-3	TRBD1	TRBJ1-2
TGTGCCAGCAGCTTGGGGTTCGGGACAGGGAAATCTGGGGCCAACGTCCTGACTTTC	CASSLGFGTGKSGANVLTF	.	TRBV5-5	TRBD1	TRBJ2-6
TGTGCCAGCAGCCAAGAAGGGGGGGCTGAAGCTTTCTTT	CASSQEGGAEAFF	.	TRBV3-1/TRBV3-2	.	TRBJ1-1
TGTGCCAGCTCACCCCAGTCCCTCCCGGGGACCTACGAGCAGTACTTC	CASSPQSLPGTYEQYF	once	TRBV18	.	TRBJ2-7
TGCGCCAGCAGCTTCGGCGGGGTAGGGAACACTGAAGCTTTCTTT	CASSFGGVGNTEAFF	.	TRBV5-1	.	TRBJ1-1
TGTGCCAGCAGCTTGGGGGAGGCCAACTCCTACGAGCAGTACTTC	CASSLGEANSYEQYF	once	TRBV5-6	.	TRBJ2-7
TGTGCCAGCAGTCTCCACCCTAGCGGGAGCGCAGATACGCAGTATTTT	CASSLHPSGSADTQYF	.	TRBV27	TRBD2	TRBJ2-3
TGTGCCACCGCGTCGGGGGGCAGGCAGCCCCAGCATTTT	CATASGGRQPQHF	.	TRBV15	.	TRBJ1-5
TGTGCCAGCAGTTATGACGCAGGTCAGGACAGCATGGGCACTGAAGCTTTCTTT	CASSYDAGQDSMGTEAFF	.	TRBV28	.	TRBJ1-1
TGTGCCAGCAGCGTAGGGACTAGCGTGGACCGGGGGGAGACCCAGTACTTC	CASSVGTSVDRGETQYF	.	TRBV9	TRBD2	TRBJ2-5
TGTGCCAGCAGCTTCCCGACTAGCGGGGGGCTTAGCACAGATACGCAGTATTTT	CASSFPTSGGLSTDTQYF	.	TRBV7-2	TRBD2	TRBJ2-3
TGTGCCAGCACCGCCAGACTAGCGGGAGGGCCAGATACGCAGTATTTT	CASTARLAGGPDTQYF	once	TRBV27	TRBD2	TRBJ2-3
TGTGCCAGCAGTTACTCGGCGGGACTACCTTTGGGGACCCAGTACTTC	CASSYSAGLPLGTQYF	once	TRBV6-2/TRBV6-3	TRBD2	TRBJ2-5
TGTGCCAGCAGCCACCCTAGCGGGGGTGGGCCCTACGAGCAGTACTTC	CASSHPSGGGPYEQYF	.	TRBV7-9	TRBD2	TRBJ2-7
TGCGCCAGCAGCCCGCTTCGGCGGGCCCACAATGAGCAGTTCTTC	CASSPLRRAHNEQFF	.	TRBV4-1	.	TRBJ2-1
TGTGCCAGCAGCCCACAGGGGGACCCGGGGGATACGCAGTATTTT	CASSPQGDPGDTQYF	.	TRBV11-3	TRBD1	TRBJ2-3